This TCR beta chain was captured by sequencing in a study of blood T cell repertoires in COVID-19. In the study overall: COVID-19 samples collected from the United States, Italy and Spain covered acute and convalescent phases.

Measured with immunoSEQ multiplex PCR; TCRdb has only the in-frame clones, and not every one. The sample yields about 320,000 clones, roughly 89% seen once. Germline V gene lookup returns CDR1 KGHDR and CDR2 SFDVKD. The CDR3 has 14 amino acids. The junction had 1 base not matched to a gene; V was cut back by 4 bases and J by 5 bases. This chain uses TRBV24-1 with TRBJ2-2; 9 nucleotides match TRBD1. This TCR was sampled from a woman under 30 who had recovered from COVID-19. The sample comprised PBMCs or T cells enriched from blood (not recorded which). In DNA form, the CDR3 reads TGTGCCACCAGTGAGACAGGGGGGACCGGGGAGCTGTTTTTT. Amino acids: CATSETGGTGELFF.